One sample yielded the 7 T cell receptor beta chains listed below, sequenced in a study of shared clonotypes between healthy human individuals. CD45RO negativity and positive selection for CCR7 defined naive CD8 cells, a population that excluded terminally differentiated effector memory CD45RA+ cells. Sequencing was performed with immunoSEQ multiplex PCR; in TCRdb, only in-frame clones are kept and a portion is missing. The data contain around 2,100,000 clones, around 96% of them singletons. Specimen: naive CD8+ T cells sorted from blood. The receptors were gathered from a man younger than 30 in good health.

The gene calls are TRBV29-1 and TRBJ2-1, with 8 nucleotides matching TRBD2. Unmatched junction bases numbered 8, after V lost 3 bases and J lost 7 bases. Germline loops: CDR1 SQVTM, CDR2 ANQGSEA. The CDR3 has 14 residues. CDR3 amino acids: CSVDGSGSKNEQFF. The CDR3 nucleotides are TGCAGCGTTGACGGCAGCGGGAGTAAGAATGAGCAGTTCTTC.

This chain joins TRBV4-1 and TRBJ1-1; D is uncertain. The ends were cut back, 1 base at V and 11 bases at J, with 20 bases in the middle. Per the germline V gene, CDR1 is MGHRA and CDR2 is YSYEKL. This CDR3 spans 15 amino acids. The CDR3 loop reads CASSQAPAGLLPAFF. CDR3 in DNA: TGCGCCAGCAGCCAAGCCCCGGCGGGTCTCCTACCGGCTTTCTTT.

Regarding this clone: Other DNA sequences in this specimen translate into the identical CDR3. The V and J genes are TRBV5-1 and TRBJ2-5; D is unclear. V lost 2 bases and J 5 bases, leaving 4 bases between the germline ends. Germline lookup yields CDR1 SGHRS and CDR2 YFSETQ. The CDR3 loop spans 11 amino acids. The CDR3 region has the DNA TGCGCCAGCAGCTTAGCGGAGACCCAGTACTTC. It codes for CASSLAETQYF.

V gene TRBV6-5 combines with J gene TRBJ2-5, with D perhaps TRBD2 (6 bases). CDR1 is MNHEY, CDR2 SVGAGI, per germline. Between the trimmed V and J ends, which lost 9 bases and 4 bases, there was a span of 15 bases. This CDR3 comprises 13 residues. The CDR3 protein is CASGAGRGETQYF. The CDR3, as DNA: TGTGCCAGTGGGGCGGGGAGAGGAGAGACCCAGTACTTC.

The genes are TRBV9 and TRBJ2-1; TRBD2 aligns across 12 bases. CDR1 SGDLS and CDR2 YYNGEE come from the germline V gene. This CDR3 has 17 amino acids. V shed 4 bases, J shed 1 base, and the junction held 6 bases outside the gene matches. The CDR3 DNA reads TGTGCCAGCAGCTCACCGACTAGCGGGAGTTCCTACAATGAGCAGTTCTTC. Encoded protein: CASSSPTSGSSYNEQFF.

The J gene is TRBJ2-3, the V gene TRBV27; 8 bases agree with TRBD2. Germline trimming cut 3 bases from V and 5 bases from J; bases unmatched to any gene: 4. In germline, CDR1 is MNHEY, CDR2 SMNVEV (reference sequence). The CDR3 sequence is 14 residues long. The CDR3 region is CASSLIGGGDTQYF. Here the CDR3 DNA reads TGTGCCAGCAGTTTGATCGGGGGGGGAGATACGCAGTATTTT.

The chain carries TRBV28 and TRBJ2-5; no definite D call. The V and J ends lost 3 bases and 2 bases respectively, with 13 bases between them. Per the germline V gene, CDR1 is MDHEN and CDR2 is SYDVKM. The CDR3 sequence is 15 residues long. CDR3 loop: CASSFTGDGQETQYF. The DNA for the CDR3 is TGTGCCAGCAGTTTCACCGGCGACGGGCAAGAGACCCAGTACTTC.